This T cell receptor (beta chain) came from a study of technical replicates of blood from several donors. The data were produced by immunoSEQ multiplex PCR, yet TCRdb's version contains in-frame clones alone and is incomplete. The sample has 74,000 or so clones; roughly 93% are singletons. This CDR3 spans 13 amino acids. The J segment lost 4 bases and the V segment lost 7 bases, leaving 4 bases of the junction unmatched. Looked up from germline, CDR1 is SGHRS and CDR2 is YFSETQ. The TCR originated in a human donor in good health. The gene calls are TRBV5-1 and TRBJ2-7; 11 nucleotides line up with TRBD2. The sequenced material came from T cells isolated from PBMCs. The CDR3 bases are TGCGCCAGCGCCGGGACTAGCGGATACGAGCAGTACTTC. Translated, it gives CASAGTSGYEQYF.